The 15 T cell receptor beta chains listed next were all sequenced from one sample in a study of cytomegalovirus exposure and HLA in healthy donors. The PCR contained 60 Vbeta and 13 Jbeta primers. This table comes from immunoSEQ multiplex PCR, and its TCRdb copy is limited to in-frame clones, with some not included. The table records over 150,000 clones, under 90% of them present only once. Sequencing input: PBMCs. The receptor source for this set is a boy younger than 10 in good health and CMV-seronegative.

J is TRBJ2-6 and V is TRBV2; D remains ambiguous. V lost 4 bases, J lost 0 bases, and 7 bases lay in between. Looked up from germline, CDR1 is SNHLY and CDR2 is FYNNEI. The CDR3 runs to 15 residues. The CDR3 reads CASSVFSSGANVLTF. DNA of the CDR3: TGTGCCAGCAGTGTCTTCTCCTCTGGGGCCAACGTCCTGACTTTC.

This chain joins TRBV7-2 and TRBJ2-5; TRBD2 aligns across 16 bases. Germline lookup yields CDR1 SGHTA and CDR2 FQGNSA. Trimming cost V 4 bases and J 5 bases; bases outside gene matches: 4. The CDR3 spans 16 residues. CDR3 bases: TGTGCCAGCAGCTCGGGACTAGCGGGGGGGCGGGAGACCCAGTACTTC. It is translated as CASSSGLAGGRETQYF.

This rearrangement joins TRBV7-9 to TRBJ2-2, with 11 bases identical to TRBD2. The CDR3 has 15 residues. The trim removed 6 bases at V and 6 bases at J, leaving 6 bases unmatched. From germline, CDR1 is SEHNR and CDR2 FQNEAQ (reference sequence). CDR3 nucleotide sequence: TGTGCCAGCAGTTCAACTAGCGGGGGCCCCGGGGAGCTGTTTTTT. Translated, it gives CASSSTSGGPGELFF. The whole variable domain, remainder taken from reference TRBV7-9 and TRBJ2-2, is DTGVSQNPRHKITKRGQNVTFRCDPISEHNRLYWYRQTLGQGPEFLTYFQNEAQLEKSRLLSDRFSAERPKGSFSTLEIQRTEQGDSAMYLCASSSTSGGPGELFFGEGSRLTVL.

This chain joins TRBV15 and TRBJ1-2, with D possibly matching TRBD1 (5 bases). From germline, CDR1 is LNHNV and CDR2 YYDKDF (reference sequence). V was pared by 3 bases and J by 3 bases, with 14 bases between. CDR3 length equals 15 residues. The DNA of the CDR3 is TGTGCCACCAGCAGCCCCAGGGATTTGTACTATGGCTACACCTTC. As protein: CATSSPRDLYYGYTF.

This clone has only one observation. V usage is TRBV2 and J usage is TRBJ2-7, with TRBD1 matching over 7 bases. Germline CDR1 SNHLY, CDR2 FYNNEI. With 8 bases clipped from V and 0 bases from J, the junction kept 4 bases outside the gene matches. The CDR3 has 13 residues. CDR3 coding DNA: TGTGCCAGCGAGCCAGGGGGCTCCTACGAGCAGTACTTC. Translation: CASEPGGSYEQYF.

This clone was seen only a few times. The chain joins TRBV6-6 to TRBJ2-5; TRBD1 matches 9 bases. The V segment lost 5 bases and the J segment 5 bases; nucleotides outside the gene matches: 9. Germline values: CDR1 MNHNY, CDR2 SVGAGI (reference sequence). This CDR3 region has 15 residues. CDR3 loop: CASSPPGTGKETQYF. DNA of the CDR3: TGTGCCAGCAGTCCTCCCGGGACAGGGAAGGAGACCCAGTACTTC.

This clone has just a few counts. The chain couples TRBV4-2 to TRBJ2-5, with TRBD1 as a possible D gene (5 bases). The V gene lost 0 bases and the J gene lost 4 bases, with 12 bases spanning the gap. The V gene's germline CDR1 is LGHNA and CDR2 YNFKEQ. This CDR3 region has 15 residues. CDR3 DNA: TGTGCCAGCAGCCAAGATAGGGGAAAGACAGAGACCCAGTACTTC. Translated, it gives CASSQDRGKTETQYF.

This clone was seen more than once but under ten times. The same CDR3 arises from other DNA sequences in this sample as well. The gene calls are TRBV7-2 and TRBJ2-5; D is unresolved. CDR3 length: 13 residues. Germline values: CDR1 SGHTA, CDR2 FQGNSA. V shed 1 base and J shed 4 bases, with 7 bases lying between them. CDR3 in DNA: TGTGCCAGCAGCTTAGTGCTAAGAGAGACCCAGTACTTC. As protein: CASSLVLRETQYF.

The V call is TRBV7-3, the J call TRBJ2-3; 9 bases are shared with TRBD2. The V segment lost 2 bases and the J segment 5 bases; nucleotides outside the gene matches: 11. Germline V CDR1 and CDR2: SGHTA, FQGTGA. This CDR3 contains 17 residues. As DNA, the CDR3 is TGTGCCAGCAGCTTACGGACAGCGGGGGGCCTGAGAGATACGCAGTATTTT. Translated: CASSLRTAGGLRDTQYF.

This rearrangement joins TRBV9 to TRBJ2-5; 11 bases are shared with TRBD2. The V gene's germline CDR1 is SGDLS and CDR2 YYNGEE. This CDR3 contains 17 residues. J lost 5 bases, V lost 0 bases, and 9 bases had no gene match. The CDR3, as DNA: TGTGCCAGCAGCGTAGGGAGTAGCGGGGGGGCCGGGGAGACCCAGTACTTC. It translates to CASSVGSSGGAGETQYF. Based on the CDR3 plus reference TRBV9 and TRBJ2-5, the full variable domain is DSGVTQTPKHLITATGQRVTLRCSPRSGDLSVYWYQQSLDQGLQFLIQYYNGEERAKGNILERFSAQQFPDLHSELNLSSLELGDSALYFCASSVGSSGGAGETQYFGPGTRLLVL.

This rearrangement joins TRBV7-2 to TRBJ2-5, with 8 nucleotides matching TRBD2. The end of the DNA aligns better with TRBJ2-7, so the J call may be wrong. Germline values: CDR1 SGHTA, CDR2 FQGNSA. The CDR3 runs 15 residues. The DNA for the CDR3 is TGTGCCAGCAGCTTAGTTACTAGCGGTTCCTACGAGCAGTACTTC. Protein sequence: CASSLVTSGSYEQYF.

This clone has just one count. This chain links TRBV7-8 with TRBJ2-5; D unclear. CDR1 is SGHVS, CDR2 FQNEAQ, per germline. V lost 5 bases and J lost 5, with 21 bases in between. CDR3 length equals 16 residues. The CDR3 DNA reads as TGTGCCAGCAGCCCAACCACCCAGCGCTTCCGGGAGACCCAGTACTTC. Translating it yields CASSPTTQRFRETQYF.

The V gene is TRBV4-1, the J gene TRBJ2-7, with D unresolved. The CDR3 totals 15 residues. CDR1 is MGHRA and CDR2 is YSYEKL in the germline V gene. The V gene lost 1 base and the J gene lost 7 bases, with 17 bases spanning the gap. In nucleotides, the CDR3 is TGCGCCAGCAGCCAAGGAGGTTCGGCGACGGAGGAGCAGTACTTC. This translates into CASSQGGSATEEQYF.

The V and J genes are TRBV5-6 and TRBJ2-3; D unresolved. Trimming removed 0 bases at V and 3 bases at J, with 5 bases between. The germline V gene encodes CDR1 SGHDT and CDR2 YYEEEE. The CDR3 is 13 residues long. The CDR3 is CASSLAGTDTQYF. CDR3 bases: TGTGCCAGCAGCTTGGCCGGGACAGATACGCAGTATTTT.

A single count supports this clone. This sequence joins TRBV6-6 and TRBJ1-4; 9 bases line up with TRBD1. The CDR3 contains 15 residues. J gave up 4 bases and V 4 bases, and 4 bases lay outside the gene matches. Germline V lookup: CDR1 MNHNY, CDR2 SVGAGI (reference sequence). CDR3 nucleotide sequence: TGTGCCAGCAGTTTTCGGGACAGGGATAATGAAAAACTGTTTTTT. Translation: CASSFRDRDNEKLFF.